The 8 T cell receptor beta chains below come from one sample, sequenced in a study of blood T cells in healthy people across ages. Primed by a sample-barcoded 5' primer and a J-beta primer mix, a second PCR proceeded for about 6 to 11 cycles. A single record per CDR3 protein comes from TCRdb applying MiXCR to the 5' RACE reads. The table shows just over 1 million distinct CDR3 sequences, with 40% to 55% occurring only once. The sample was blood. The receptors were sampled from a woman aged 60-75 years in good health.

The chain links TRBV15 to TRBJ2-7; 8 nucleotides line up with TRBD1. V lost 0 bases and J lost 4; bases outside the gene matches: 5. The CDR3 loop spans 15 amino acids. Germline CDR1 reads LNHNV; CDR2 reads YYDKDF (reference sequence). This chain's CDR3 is CATSRDGQGAYEQYF. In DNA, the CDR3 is TGTGCCACCAGCAGAGATGGGCAGGGGGCTTACGAGCAGTACTTC.

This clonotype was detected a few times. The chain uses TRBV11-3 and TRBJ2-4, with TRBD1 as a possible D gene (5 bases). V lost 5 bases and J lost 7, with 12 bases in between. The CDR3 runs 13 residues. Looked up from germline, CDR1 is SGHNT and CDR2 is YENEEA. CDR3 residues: CASSPQAGNIQYF. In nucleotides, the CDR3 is TGTGCCAGCAGCCCGCAGGCAGGGAACATTCAGTACTTC.

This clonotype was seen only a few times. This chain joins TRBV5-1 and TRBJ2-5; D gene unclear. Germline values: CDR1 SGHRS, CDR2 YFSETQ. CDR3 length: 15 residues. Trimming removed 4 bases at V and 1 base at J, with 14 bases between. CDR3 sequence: CASSTQGRSQETQYF. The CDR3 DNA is TGCGCCAGCAGCACCCAAGGACGGTCCCAAGAGACCCAGTACTTC.

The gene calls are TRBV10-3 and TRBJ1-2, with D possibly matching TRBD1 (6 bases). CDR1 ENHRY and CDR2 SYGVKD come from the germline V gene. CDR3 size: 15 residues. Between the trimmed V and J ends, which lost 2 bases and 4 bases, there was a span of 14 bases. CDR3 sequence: CAISEPGRGGYGYTF. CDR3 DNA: TGTGCCATCAGTGAGCCTGGCAGGGGAGGCTATGGCTACACCTTC.

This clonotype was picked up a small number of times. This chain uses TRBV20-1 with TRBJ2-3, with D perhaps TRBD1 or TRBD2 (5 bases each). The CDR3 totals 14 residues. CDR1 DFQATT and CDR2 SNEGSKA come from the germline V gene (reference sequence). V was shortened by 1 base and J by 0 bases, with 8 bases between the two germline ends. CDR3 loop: CSARVGPSTDTQYF. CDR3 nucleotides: TGCAGTGCTAGAGTGGGACCAAGCACAGATACGCAGTATTTT.

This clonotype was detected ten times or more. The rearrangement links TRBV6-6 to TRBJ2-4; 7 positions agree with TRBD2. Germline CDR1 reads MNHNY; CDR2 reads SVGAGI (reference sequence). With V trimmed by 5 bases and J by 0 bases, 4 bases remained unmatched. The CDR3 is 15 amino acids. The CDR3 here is CASSPSGLAKNIQYF. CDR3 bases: TGTGCCAGCAGTCCTAGCGGCCTAGCCAAAAACATTCAGTACTTC.

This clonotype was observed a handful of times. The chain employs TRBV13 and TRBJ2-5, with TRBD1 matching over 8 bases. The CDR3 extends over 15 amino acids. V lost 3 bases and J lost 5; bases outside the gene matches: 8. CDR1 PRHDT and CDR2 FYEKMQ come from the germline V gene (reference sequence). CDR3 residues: CASSLAGGEGETQYF. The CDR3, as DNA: TGTGCCAGCAGCTTGGCAGGGGGCGAAGGGGAGACCCAGTACTTC.

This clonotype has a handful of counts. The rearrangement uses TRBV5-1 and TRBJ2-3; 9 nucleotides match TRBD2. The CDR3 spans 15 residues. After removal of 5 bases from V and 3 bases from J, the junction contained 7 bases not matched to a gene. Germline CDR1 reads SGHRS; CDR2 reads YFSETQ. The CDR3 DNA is TGCGCCAGCAGGATTAGCGGGAGTGGTACAGATACGCAGTATTTT. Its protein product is CASRISGSGTDTQYF.